A single sample is the source of the 13 T cell receptor beta chains below, sequenced in a study of T cells in localized non-small cell lung cancer. Using immunoSEQ multiplex PCR, the repertoire was profiled, and TCRdb retains in-frame clones only, with some absent. This table has approximately 140,000 clones, 80% to 90% appearing once. The sample consisted of peripheral blood, taken before any cancer treatment. The receptors here all came from a female donor over 55 with stage I lung adenocarcinoma.

This chain connects TRBV29-1 to TRBJ2-7; D is uncertain. This CDR3 contains 11 residues. Trimming left V 6 bases short and J 5 bases short, with 11 bases between. The germline CDR1 and CDR2 sequences are SQVTM and ANQGSEA. The CDR3 region is CSVSRTDEQYF. The CDR3 nucleotides read TGCAGCGTCTCTAGGACGGACGAGCAGTACTTC.

This clone was observed a few times. V usage is TRBV6-1 and J usage is TRBJ1-5; the D is unclear. The CDR3 has 14 residues. Deletions cut 2 bases from V and 5 bases from J, with 10 bases between. Germline V gene lookup returns CDR1 MNHNS and CDR2 SASEGT. The CDR3: CASSEWGRDQPQHF. CDR3 nucleotides: TGTGCCAGCAGTGAATGGGGTAGGGATCAGCCCCAGCATTTT.

V usage is TRBV19 and J usage is TRBJ1-4; 7 positions agree with TRBD1. The ends lost 4 bases at V and 2 bases at J; junction bases unmatched: 4. The CDR3 is made up of 15 amino acids. Germline V CDR1 and CDR2: LNHDA, SQIVND (reference sequence). The CDR3: CASSKLDRTNEKLFF. The CDR3 region has the DNA TGTGCCAGTAGTAAATTGGACAGGACTAATGAAAAACTGTTTTTT.

In this sample, this clone turned up once. The chain recombines TRBV2 with TRBJ2-1; D not resolved. The CDR3 covers 15 residues. Trimming removed 6 bases from V and 2 bases from J, with 14 bases in between. Germline loops: CDR1 SNHLY, CDR2 FYNNEI. The CDR3, as DNA: TGTGCCAGCAGCACCAGGATAACACCCTACAATGAGCAGTTCTTC. Residues: CASSTRITPYNEQFF. Supplemented by reference TRBV2 and TRBJ2-1, the full variable domain reads EPEVTQTPSHQVTQMGQEVILRCVPISNHLYFYWYRQILGQKVEFLVSFYNNEISEKSEIFDDQFSVERPDGSNFTLKIRSTKLEDSAMYFCASSTRITPYNEQFFGPGTRLTVL.

The chain employs TRBV28 and TRBJ1-2; TRBD1 is a possible D gene (5 bases). This CDR3 spans 12 amino acids. Germline-derived CDR1 and CDR2 are MDHEN and SYDVKM. Trimming removed 4 bases from V and 8 bases from J, with 11 bases in between. The CDR3 DNA is TGTGCCAGCAGTTCCGGGGCGGACGGCTACACCTTC. This gives the protein CASSSGADGYTF.

The chain uses TRBV5-1 and TRBJ2-1, with a tentative D call TRBD2 (6 bases). Per the germline V gene, CDR1 is SGHRS and CDR2 is YFSETQ. This CDR3 is 15 amino acids long. V gave up 0 bases and J gave up 0 bases, with 7 bases separating them. CDR3 amino acids: CASSLDGSSYNEQFF. The DNA for the CDR3 is TGCGCCAGCAGCTTGGACGGGAGCTCCTACAATGAGCAGTTCTTC.

V gene TRBV2 combines with J gene TRBJ2-7, with 9 bases fitting TRBD1. This CDR3 has 13 residues. J was trimmed by 3 bases and V by 6 bases; bases with no gene match: 3. Germline assignment: CDR1 SNHLY and CDR2 FYNNEI. This CDR3 reads CASRGQGLYEQYF. The CDR3, as DNA: TGTGCCAGCAGGGGACAGGGACTCTACGAGCAGTACTTC.

J is TRBJ1-1 and V is TRBV29-1; 11 nucleotides agree with TRBD1. The CDR3 covers 15 residues. Germline V lookup: CDR1 SQVTM, CDR2 ANQGSEA. The V gene end was trimmed by 4 bases and the J gene end by 1 base; junction bases not matched to a gene: 5. The CDR3 protein is CSVGTGGAQNTEAFF. The CDR3 region has the DNA TGCAGCGTTGGGACAGGGGGCGCCCAGAACACTGAAGCTTTCTTT.

The chain carries TRBV30 and TRBJ1-3; D not resolved. Trimming took off 3 bases at V and 4 bases at J, with 7 bases between the two ends. CDR1 is GTSNPN, CDR2 SVGIG, per germline (reference sequence). This CDR3 is 12 amino acids long. The CDR3 coding sequence is TGTGCCTGGAGATTTGGAGGAAACACCATATATTTT. Its protein product is CAWRFGGNTIYF.

The V call is TRBV28, the J call TRBJ1-1, with 8 bases aligning to TRBD1. There are 14 residues in the CDR3. V was clipped by 5 bases and J by 3 bases; unmatched bases: 5. Germline V gene data show CDR1 as MDHEN and CDR2 as SYDVKM. CDR3 in amino acids: CASSGTGPYTEAFF. The CDR3 DNA reads as TGTGCCAGCAGTGGGACAGGCCCCTACACTGAAGCTTTCTTT.

The V and J genes are TRBV28 and TRBJ2-5, with TRBD2 as a possible D gene (6 bases). Germline loops: CDR1 MDHEN, CDR2 SYDVKM. V lost 6 bases and J 5 bases, leaving 16 bases between the germline ends. The CDR3 loop spans 14 amino acids. CDR3 residues: CASRGGPSRETQYF. The CDR3 DNA follows: TGTGCCAGCAGGGGGGGACCCTCCCGGGAGACCCAGTACTTC. Full variable domain (outside the CDR3, taken from reference TRBV28 and TRBJ2-5): DVKVTQSSRYLVKRTGEKVFLECVQDMDHENMFWYRQDPGLGLRLIYFSYDVKMKEKGDIPEGYSVSREKKERFSLILESASTNQTSMYLCASRGGPSRETQYFGPGTRLLVL.

The CDR3, as DNA: TGTGCCAGCAGTTCCCCCCCGACAGGGGCCTACGAGCAGTACTTC. It encodes CASSSPPTGAYEQYF. The chain couples TRBV27 to TRBJ2-7; 8 bases fit TRBD1. Germline trimming cut 4 bases from V and 2 bases from J; bases unmatched to any gene: 7. The CDR3 loop spans 15 amino acids. CDR1 is MNHEY and CDR2 is SMNVEV in the germline V gene (reference sequence).

The rearrangement uses TRBV6-1 and TRBJ2-5; D not resolved. This CDR3 region has 11 residues. Per germline, CDR1 MNHNS and CDR2 SASEGT. Between the trimmed V and J ends, which lost 2 bases and 5 bases, there was a span of 3 bases. CDR3 sequence reads: CASSEPETQYF. The DNA for the CDR3 is TGTGCCAGCAGTGAACCCGAGACCCAGTACTTC.